What follows is one TCR beta chain and its context. The antigen it binds to is not known. This sequence may be a read error, since a much larger clone differs from it by one base. CDR1 DFQATT and CDR2 SNEGSKA were looked up in the germline V gene (reference sequence). The CDR3, from cysteine to phenylalanine, totals 14 residues. Only the CDR3 DNA is retained, 42 bases long and in frame from the first base. Lymph node samples came from the axillary draining lymph nodes of breast cancer patients. TCRdb lists the instrument as Illumina HiSeq 2000. Multiplex PCR amplification was used to generate the TCR beta chain libraries. High-throughput sequencing was used to analyze the amplified TCR beta chain products. TCRdb trimmed the raw reads at Q25, called clones with MiXCR and kept productive beta chains. Rows merge per CDR3 protein into single entries with the most common DNA and genes. For this sample the table gives 200,000 to 300,000 distinct CDR3 sequences, of which 30% to 35% were detected only once. 0.85% to 1.3% of the sample goes to the ten largest clones.

These data belong to a study of breast tumors, draining lymph nodes, adjacent tissues (dated by TCRdb to 2016 to 2018). Notes on the research overall: Breast cancer patients provided tumor, adjacent nontumor tissue and axillary lymph nodes, and the study compared the TCR beta repertoires across these three sources. The study aimed to assess the relationships and possible T-cell exchange between tumor, surrounding tissue and draining lymph node repertoires in human breast cancer. Findings and caveats that apply to the study as a whole: The conclusion that tumor T cells originate in lymph nodes was framed as consistent with a hypothesis rather than directly demonstrated. In luminal-like breast cancer, tumor and nontumor tissue repertoires resembled each other significantly more than in basal-like breast cancer. Tumor T-cell repertoires showed less diversity than lymph node repertoires and more diversity than nontumor tissue repertoires, and tumor T-cell repertoires showed preferential V and J gene usage. The data were considered consistent with most tumor T cells being derived from the lymph node and subsequently expanding within tumor tissue.

This TCR came from a female donor with breast cancer. Some clones in this sample may be carry-over from other donors' samples. The sample comprised axillary lymph node tissue. This chain joins TRBV20-1 to TRBJ2-5; 8 nucleotides in the junction match TRBD2. The J call may be wrong; the DNA end is better matched by TRBJ2-7. This receptor has the CDR3 CSAPGGGRYSEQYF. The base sequence is TGCAGTGCTCCTGGGGGCGGGAGGTATTCCGAGCAGTACTTC.